This T cell receptor (beta chain) was sequenced in a study of Graves' ophthalmopathy and Graves' hyperthyroidism. Amplified material comprised TCR beta CDR3 regions derived from RNA transcripts. The first-round RT-PCR employed HTBI primers together with the Qiagen OneStep RT-PCR kit. A multiplex PCR was then performed as the second round. Each CDR3 protein is one row after TCRdb ran MiXCR on the multiplex PCR reads. Among about 740,000 distinct CDR3 sequences listed, roughly two fifths were seen once. The CDR3 length is 15 residues. Trimming cost V 2 bases and J 0 bases, with 10 bases left between them.

The sequenced material came from peripheral blood. This chain connects TRBV12-3 or TRBV12-4 to TRBJ2-5; possibly TRBD2 for D (6 bases). This TCR derives from an adult man with Graves' ophthalmopathy. The DNA of the CDR3 is TGTGCCAGCAGTTTATGGTCTAGCGACCAAGAGACCCAGTACTTC. Encoded protein: CASSLWSSDQETQYF.